What follows are 6 T cell receptor beta chains derived from one specimen sequenced in a study of CD8 T cells in Susac syndrome. RNA amounts of 0.5 to 1 ug underwent reverse transcription with random hexamers. One entry per CDR3 protein, called by TCRdb with MiXCR from the immunoSEQ multiplex PCR reads. The table lists 45,000 to 55,000 distinct CDR3 sequences, approximately 93% of them singletons, with 0.5% to 0.55% in the top ten. Material for sequencing was CD8+ T cells from PBMCs. All receptors derive from a human donor in good health.

The chain joins TRBV2 to TRBJ2-7; 8 bases fit TRBD2. CDR3 length: 15 residues. The germline V gene has CDR1 SNHLY and CDR2 FYNNEI. V was pared by 6 bases and J by 0 bases, with 7 bases of the junction left unmatched. In nucleotides, the CDR3 is TGTGCCAGCAGGGAACTAGCGGCGAACTCCTACGAGCAGTACTTC. It is translated as CASRELAANSYEQYF.

The V call is TRBV27, the J call TRBJ2-1, with 11 positions matching TRBD1. Germline CDR1 reads MNHEY; CDR2 reads SMNVEV (reference sequence). The CDR3 has 14 amino acids. The V segment lost 5 bases and the J segment 7 bases; nucleotides outside the gene matches: 4. The CDR3: CASSGQGARNEQFF. The CDR3 coding sequence is TGTGCCAGCAGTGGACAGGGGGCTAGGAATGAGCAGTTCTTC.

The chain carries TRBV5-1 and TRBJ2-2, with no clear D. The CDR3 has 14 amino acids. Per germline, CDR1 SGHRS and CDR2 YFSETQ. Trimming removed 3 bases at V and 9 bases at J, with 15 bases between. In DNA form, the CDR3 reads TGCGCCAGCAGCTACGGGCCCGAGGATAGGGAGCTGTTTTTT. Translated, it gives CASSYGPEDRELFF.

The chain is built from TRBV27 and TRBJ2-1; TRBD2 matches 9 bases. V lost 3 bases and J lost 7; bases outside the gene matches: 10. The CDR3 length is 16 residues. The germline V gene encodes CDR1 MNHEY and CDR2 SMNVEV (reference sequence). Here the CDR3 DNA reads TGTGCCAGCAGTTTCATAGCGGGAGACAGTAGGAATGAGCAGTTCTTC. It is translated as CASSFIAGDSRNEQFF.

The sample holds one count of this clonotype. The V and J genes are TRBV12-3 or TRBV12-4 and TRBJ2-3, with D unresolved. Trimming left V 5 bases short and J 0 bases short, with 6 bases between. The CDR3 is made up of 13 amino acids. This CDR3 reads CASSPTSTDTQYF. The DNA of the CDR3 is TGTGCCAGCAGTCCCACTAGCACAGATACGCAGTATTTT.

The rearrangement joins TRBV6-4 to TRBJ2-3; a weak D match, TRBD2 (5 bases). Trimming pared 3 bases from V and 1 base from J, leaving 5 bases between. CDR3 size: 13 residues. Germline V CDR1 and CDR2: MRHNA, SNTAGT. The CDR3 protein is CASSEEGTDTQYF. The DNA of the CDR3 is TGTGCCAGCAGTGAGGAGGGCACAGATACGCAGTATTTT.